The TCR beta chain described here comes from a study of OX40 agonist ivuxolimab in advanced cancers. As for the study in general: Patients with hepatocellular carcinoma, melanoma, renal cell or head and neck cancer made up the dose-escalation patients. The study's findings and limits: Both CD4+ and CD8+ T cell populations in blood had undergone clonal expansion by week 6 at 0.1 to 3.0 mg/kg.

The trim removed 5 bases at V and 0 bases at J, leaving 5 bases unmatched. There are 15 residues in the CDR3. CDR1 is SEHNR and CDR2 is FQNEAQ in the germline V gene (reference sequence). The method was immunoSEQ multiplex PCR; TCRdb's version includes in-frame clones alone and lacks a portion of them. The sample shows approximately 46,000 clones, approximately 86% of them seen only once. As for this clone: Its specificity is unknown.

The origin of this receptor is an adult with an advanced solid tumor such as melanoma, head and neck, liver or kidney cancer. The rearrangement links TRBV7-9 to TRBJ2-7; 9 nucleotides align to TRBD2. The input for sequencing was CD4+ or CD8+ T cells sorted from blood, taken in a trial of the OX40 agonist ivuxolimab. The CDR3 DNA sequence: TGTGCCAGCAGCCTCAGCGGGGGGCGCTCCTACGAGCAGTACTTC. This codes for CASSLSGGRSYEQYF. Complete variable domain (other parts from reference TRBV7-9 and TRBJ2-7): DTGVSQNPRHKITKRGQNVTFRCDPISEHNRLYWYRQTLGQGPEFLTYFQNEAQLEKSRLLSDRFSAERPKGSFSTLEIQRTEQGDSAMYLCASSLSGGRSYEQYFGPGTRLTVT.